The clone carrying this T cell receptor (beta chain) was counted once. Both 60 Vbeta primers and 13 Jbeta primers went into the PCR. Profiled with immunoSEQ multiplex PCR; TCRdb holds only in-frame clones, not every one. This table has fewer than 250,000 clones, roughly 80% appearing once. The data are from a study of cytomegalovirus exposure and HLA in healthy donors. The receptor's source is a man between 25 and 39 years old in good health and CMV-seronegative. The source material was PBMCs.

The CDR3 bases are TGTGCCAGCAGCTCGGGGACAGGGTTATCCTACGAGCAGTACTTC. It yields the protein CASSSGTGLSYEQYF. V is TRBV9 and J is TRBJ2-7, with 9 bases lining up with TRBD1. V trimming: 4 bases; J trimming: 1 base; junction bases outside the gene matches: 6. This CDR3 has 15 amino acids. Germline CDR1 reads SGDLS; CDR2 reads YYNGEE.